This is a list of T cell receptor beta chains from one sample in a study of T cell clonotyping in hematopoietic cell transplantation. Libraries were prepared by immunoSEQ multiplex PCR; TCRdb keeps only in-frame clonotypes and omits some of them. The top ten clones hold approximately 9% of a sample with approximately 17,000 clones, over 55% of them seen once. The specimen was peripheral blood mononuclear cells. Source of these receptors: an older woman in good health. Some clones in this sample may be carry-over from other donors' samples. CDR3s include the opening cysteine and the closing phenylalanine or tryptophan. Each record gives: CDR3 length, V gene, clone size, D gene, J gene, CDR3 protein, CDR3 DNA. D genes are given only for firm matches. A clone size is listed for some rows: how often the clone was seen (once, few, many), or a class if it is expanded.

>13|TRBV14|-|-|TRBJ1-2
CASSHTDNYGYTF
TGTGCCAGCAGCCATACGGATAACTATGGCTACACCTTC
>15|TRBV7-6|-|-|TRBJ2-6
CASSLSPSGANVLTF
TGTGCCAGCAGCTTAAGCCCGTCTGGGGCCAACGTCCTGACTTTC
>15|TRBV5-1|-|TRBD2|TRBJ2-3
CASSLSSGVTDTQYF
TGCGCCAGCAGCTTGAGTAGCGGGGTAACAGATACGCAGTATTTT
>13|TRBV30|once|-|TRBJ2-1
CAWSVGGSYEQFF
TGTGCCTGGAGTGTAGGTGGTAGCTATGAGCAGTTCTTC
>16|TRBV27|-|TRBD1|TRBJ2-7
CASSLSWAGGSYEQYF
TGTGCCAGCAGTTTATCCTGGGCAGGGGGCTCCTACGAGCAGTACTTC
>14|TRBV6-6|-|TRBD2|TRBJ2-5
CASSRSGGQETQYF
TGTGCCAGCAGTCGCAGCGGGGGTCAAGAGACCCAGTACTTC
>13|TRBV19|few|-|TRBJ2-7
CASSTFFTYEQYF
TGTGCCAGTAGTACATTCTTTACCTACGAGCAGTACTTC
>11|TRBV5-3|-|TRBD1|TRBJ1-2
CARNRQGGYTF
TGTGCCAGAAATAGACAGGGAGGCTACACCTTC
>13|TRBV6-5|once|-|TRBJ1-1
CASGYGVATEAFF
TGTGCCAGCGGTTATGGGGTGGCCACTGAAGCTTTCTTT
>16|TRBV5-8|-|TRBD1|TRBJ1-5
CASSQGQVFSNQPQHF
TGTGCCAGCTCGCAGGGACAGGTTTTTAGCAATCAGCCCCAGCATTTT
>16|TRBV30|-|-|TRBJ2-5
CAWSSRRPQTGETQYF
TGTGCCTGGAGTTCTAGGCGACCCCAAACGGGGGAGACCCAGTACTTC